Each of the 25 T cell receptor beta chains below was sequenced from the same sample in a study of beta chain features in type 1 diabetes. TCRB transcripts that were expressed got sequenced, as all of the isolated RNA had been reverse transcribed. Profiling relied on immunoSEQ multiplex PCR, and the TCRdb table lists in-frame clones only, not all of them. The sample shows some 220,000 clones, roughly 10% of them seen only once. Sequencing input: central memory CD4+ T cells from blood. The receptors derive from a young man in good health.

This clone appeared a few times. The genes are TRBV6-5 and TRBJ2-1; D is possibly TRBD1 (5 bases). This CDR3 spans 14 amino acids. Germline lookup yields CDR1 MNHEY and CDR2 SVGAGI. Trimming removed 2 bases at V and 8 bases at J, with 13 bases between. The CDR3: CASSYGQRRDEQFF. Written as DNA, the CDR3 is TGTGCCAGCAGTTACGGCCAGCGCAGGGATGAGCAGTTCTTC.

The chain joins TRBV7-3 to TRBJ2-5; D gene uncertain. The CDR3 runs 14 residues. Germline V lookup: CDR1 SGHTA, CDR2 FQGTGA. V lost 1 base and J lost 2, with 8 bases in between. CDR3 sequence reads: CASSLKDGQETQYF. The CDR3 nucleotides are TGTGCCAGCAGCTTAAAGGACGGACAAGAGACCCAGTACTTC.

The chain joins TRBV27 to TRBJ2-7; D may be TRBD2 (6 bases). Trimming shortened V by 6 bases and J by 4 bases, and 19 bases separated the two germline ends. This CDR3 region has 15 residues. CDR1 and CDR2 from the germline V gene are MNHEY and SMNVEV (reference sequence). CDR3 bases: TGTGCCAGCAGGGAACTCGGGACTCCACAGTACGAGCAGTACTTC. Translating it yields CASRELGTPQYEQYF.

This clone turned up a few times. A far larger clone is only one base removed, so a read error is likely. This sample includes further DNA sequences coding for the same CDR3. The chain combines TRBV29-1 with TRBJ2-2; D tentatively fits TRBD1 or TRBD2 (5 bases each). Germline lookup yields CDR1 SQVTM and CDR2 ANQGSEA. V was trimmed by 7 bases and J by 4 bases, leaving 10 bases between them. The CDR3 consists of 12 residues. The CDR3 DNA follows: TGCAGCGGGGGGTTGAGCACCGGGGAGCTGTTTTTT. This codes for CSGGLSTGELFF.

This clone was seen a few times. This specimen includes other DNA sequences encoding the same CDR3. This sequence joins TRBV5-1 and TRBJ2-1; weak D call: TRBD1 (5 bases). Between the trimmed V and J ends, which lost 0 bases and 2 bases, there was a span of 9 bases. CDR1 and CDR2 (germline): SGHRS, YFSETQ. The length of the CDR3 is 15 residues. CDR3 sequence (DNA): TGCGCCAGCAGCTTGGGGCAGGGTCCCTACAATGAGCAGTTCTTC. It codes for CASSLGQGPYNEQFF.

In this sample, this clone turned up a few times. The rearrangement uses TRBV7-9 and TRBJ2-3; 13 positions match TRBD2. Germline V gene data show CDR1 as SEHNR and CDR2 as FQNEAQ (reference sequence). The CDR3 length is 17 residues. Trimming took 4 bases from V and 6 from J; bases not matched to a gene: 10. The CDR3 coding sequence is TGTGCCAGCAGCTGGATGACACTAGCGGGAGGGCCGGATACGCAGTATTTT. Its translation: CASSWMTLAGGPDTQYF.

The rearrangement uses TRBV28 and TRBJ1-2; D is possibly TRBD1 (5 bases). The germline V and J ends were trimmed by 7 bases and 3 bases, with 9 bases remaining between them. The CDR3 contains 12 residues. Germline CDR1 is MDHEN and CDR2 is SYDVKM. The chain's CDR3 is CASMGVDYGYTF. The CDR3 nucleotides are TGTGCCAGCATGGGGGTAGACTATGGCTACACCTTC.

The table lists this clone with a few counts. Other DNA sequences in this specimen translate into the identical CDR3. Written as DNA, the CDR3 is TGTGCCAGCAGCTCACCCCCAGAGAACACTGAAGCTTTCTTT. Its translation is CASSSPPENTEAFF. This chain joins TRBV7-9 and TRBJ1-1; no firm D call. With 4 bases removed from V and 1 base from J, the gap between germline ends came to 10 bases. Germline V gene lookup returns CDR1 SEHNR and CDR2 FQNEAQ (reference sequence). This CDR3 is 14 amino acids long.

This clone was seen many times. This CDR3 reads CASSLAGYHNEQFF. For the CDR3, the DNA is TGCGCCAGCAGCTTGGCAGGGTACCACAATGAGCAGTTCTTC. The V and J genes are TRBV5-1 and TRBJ2-1; D might be TRBD1 (5 bases). V lost 0 bases and J 5 bases, leaving 9 bases between the germline ends. Per the germline V gene, CDR1 is SGHRS and CDR2 is YFSETQ. CDR3 size: 14 residues.

This sequence joins TRBV28 and TRBJ2-4, with 8 positions matching TRBD1. J was trimmed by 9 bases and V by 4 bases; bases with no gene match: 5. Germline CDR1 is MDHEN and CDR2 is SYDVKM. The CDR3 is 13 amino acids. CDR3 in DNA: TGTGCCAGCAGTTCGGAGGACAGGGCCATTCAGTACTTC. Translation gives CASSSEDRAIQYF.

This chain joins TRBV30 and TRBJ2-1; 9 bases match TRBD1. CDR3 length: 15 residues. V lost 8 bases and J lost 6; bases outside the gene matches: 14. Germline V gene lookup returns CDR1 GTSNPN and CDR2 SVGIG (reference sequence). CDR3 nucleotides: TGTGCCGGGAAAGGAGGCGGGACAGGGCGCAATGAGCAGTTCTTC. This translates into CAGKGGGTGRNEQFF.

The V call is TRBV30, the J call TRBJ2-7, with D perhaps matching TRBD2 (5 bases). The CDR3 totals 13 residues. Germline V gene data show CDR1 as GTSNPN and CDR2 as SVGIG (reference sequence). Trimming shortened V by 1 base and J by 3 bases, and 10 bases separated the two germline ends. The CDR3 coding sequence is TGTGCCTGGAGTGGATCCGGGATCTACGAGCAGTACTTC. This sequence encodes CAWSGSGIYEQYF.

This clone was found a few times. The rearrangement joins TRBV20-1 to TRBJ2-1; D call uncertain. Germline lookup yields CDR1 DFQATT and CDR2 SNEGSKA (reference sequence). This CDR3 contains 9 residues. Deletions cut 4 bases from V and 9 bases from J, with 4 bases between. CDR3 DNA: TGCAGTGCTACCCCTGAGCAGTTCTTC. Its translation: CSATPEQFF.

V gene TRBV18 combines with J gene TRBJ1-1; maybe TRBD1 (5 bases). This CDR3 has 14 residues. Germline values: CDR1 KGHSH, CDR2 LQKENI. Deletions cut 0 bases from V and 5 bases from J, with 10 bases between. DNA of the CDR3: TGTGCCAGCTCACCACCGCAGGGTAAAACTGAAGCTTTCTTT. It codes for CASSPPQGKTEAFF.

A word on this clone: Other DNA sequences within the sample encode an identical CDR3. This rearrangement joins TRBV7-2 to TRBJ2-5, with D unclear. V lost 1 base to trimming and J lost 0 bases, with 3 bases between them. Per the germline V gene, CDR1 is SGHTA and CDR2 is FQGNSA. The CDR3 loop spans 13 amino acids. The CDR3 here is CASSLDYQETQYF. DNA of the CDR3: TGTGCCAGCAGCTTAGACTACCAAGAGACCCAGTACTTC.

This clone was observed a few times. The chain carries TRBV10-1 and TRBJ2-2; D is ambiguous. V lost 6 bases to trimming and J lost 7 bases, with 6 bases between them. The V gene's germline CDR1 is WNHNN and CDR2 SYGVQD (reference sequence). CDR3 length: 11 amino acids. For the CDR3, the DNA is TGCGCCAGCAGCCATGGCGGGGAGCTGTTTTTT. It encodes CASSHGGELFF.

The chain combines TRBV27 with TRBJ2-2; D remains ambiguous. V gave up 5 bases and J gave up 3 bases, with 10 bases separating them. Germline values: CDR1 MNHEY, CDR2 SMNVEV (reference sequence). The CDR3 is made up of 14 amino acids. CDR3 loop: CASSLNRDTGELFF. CDR3 coding DNA: TGTGCCAGCAGTCTGAACAGAGACACCGGGGAGCTGTTTTTT.

This clone has a handful of counts. This chain uses TRBV5-1 with TRBJ1-1; D is undetermined. Trimming removed 6 bases at V and 5 bases at J, with 8 bases between. Germline assignment: CDR1 SGHRS and CDR2 YFSETQ. This CDR3 is built from 11 residues. The CDR3 region is CASKRETEAFF. CDR3 DNA: TGCGCCAGCAAACGAGAGACTGAAGCTTTCTTT.

J is TRBJ2-1 and V is TRBV5-4, with D hard to call. Trimming stripped 1 base from V and 7 bases from J, with 12 bases between. Germline V gene sequence: CDR1 SGHNT, CDR2 YYREEE (reference sequence). The CDR3 is 14 amino acids. The CDR3 reads CASSLSSRMNEQFF. The CDR3 nucleotides read TGTGCCAGCAGCTTGTCCAGTCGTATGAATGAGCAGTTCTTC.

The J gene is TRBJ1-5, the V gene TRBV30; D unclear. This CDR3 contains 14 residues. With 4 bases removed from V and 1 base from J, the gap between germline ends came to 11 bases. Germline CDR1 and CDR2: GTSNPN and SVGIG (reference sequence). DNA for the CDR3: TGTGCCTGGACACCCGGGGTGAGCAATCAGCCCCAGCATTTT. Amino acid sequence: CAWTPGVSNQPQHF.

CDR3 coding DNA: TGTGCCAGCAGCGCCCCGGGACGTGGATATGGCTACACCTTC. Protein sequence: CASSAPGRGYGYTF. The V gene is TRBV28, the J gene TRBJ1-2; weak D call: TRBD1 (5 bases). CDR1 MDHEN and CDR2 SYDVKM come from the germline V gene. CDR3 length equals 14 residues. The V and J ends lost 6 bases and 5 bases respectively, with 16 bases between them.

This clone showed up just a few times. This chain uses TRBV5-4 with TRBJ1-2; D may be TRBD1 (6 bases). This CDR3 is built from 13 residues. Germline V gene lookup returns CDR1 SGHNT and CDR2 YYREEE (reference sequence). Trimming stripped 7 bases from V and 4 bases from J, with 14 bases between. The DNA of the CDR3 is TGTGCCAGCCGCGGGGGGGGCACCTATGGCTACACCTTC. Its protein is CASRGGGTYGYTF.

The chain is built from TRBV19 and TRBJ2-1; 10 nucleotides match TRBD1. The CDR3 is 15 amino acids. The V gene end was trimmed by 4 bases and the J gene end by 6 bases; junction bases not matched to a gene: 6. The germline CDR1 and CDR2 sequences are LNHDA and SQIVND (reference sequence). The DNA of the CDR3 is TGTGCCAGTAGTACCTGGGACAGGGGAAGCAATGAGCAGTTCTTC. Its translation is CASSTWDRGSNEQFF.

V gene TRBV25-1 combines with J gene TRBJ2-2; D might be TRBD1 (6 bases). This CDR3 spans 15 amino acids. CDR1 and CDR2 from the germline V gene are MGHDK and SYGVNS. Trimming stripped 4 bases from V and 3 bases from J, with 12 bases between. The CDR3 loop is CASSVHSGDTGELFF. The CDR3 region has the DNA TGTGCCAGCAGTGTCCACTCAGGGGACACCGGGGAGCTGTTTTTT.

This clone was seen a few times. V usage is TRBV5-1 and J usage is TRBJ2-1, with 7 bases aligning to TRBD2. CDR1 and CDR2 from the germline V gene are SGHRS and YFSETQ. The V and J ends lost 1 base and 5 bases, in that order; junction bases with no gene match: 6. The CDR3 contains 15 residues. CDR3 region: CASSLTLAAHNEQFF. The CDR3 DNA reads as TGCGCCAGCAGCTTGACTCTAGCGGCCCACAATGAGCAGTTCTTC.